The source of this TCR beta chain is a study of blood T cells in healthy people across ages. Whole-study results and caveats: Both higher diversity and more naive CD4+ cells marked long-lived donors when set against aged donors.

Trimming took off 8 bases at V and 3 bases at J, with 12 bases between the two ends. This CDR3 is 13 amino acids long. CDR1 ENHRY and CDR2 SYGVKD come from the germline V gene. A second roughly 7 to 11 cycle PCR used barcoded and J-beta primers. Using its own MiXCR run on the 5' RACE reads, TCRdb lists one record per CDR3 protein. Among about 730,000 distinct CDR3 sequences listed, about 40% were seen once. This clonotype was detected ten times or more. Antigen specificity is unknown. The chain couples TRBV10-3 to TRBJ2-3; no reliable D call. Sequencing was carried out using blood. The sequence was collected from a woman aged 55-70 years in good health. For the CDR3, the DNA is TGTGCCATCTCTCCCCTAGTTACAGATACGCAGTATTTT. Translating it yields CAISPLVTDTQYF.